This T cell receptor (beta chain) was recovered during a study of somatic mutations in cytotoxic T cells in rheumatoid arthritis. Study-level results: For about an eighth of the roughly 60 patients, a single CD8+ clone accounted for more than 20% of CD8+ cells. Clonality of CD8+ T cells, which was compared between rheumatoid arthritis patients and age-matched healthy controls, did not differ significantly. CD8+ clonality rose with age in rheumatoid arthritis patients, unlike in healthy controls.

Data came from immunoSEQ multiplex PCR; TCRdb stores just in-frame clones and leaves some out. The profile shows approximately 12,000 clones, 70% to 80% of them singletons. The healthy control group was made up of blood donors, who had a median age of roughly 60 years (range roughly 21-70) and were less than 65% female. The CDR3 is made up of 13 amino acids. V dropped 2 bases and J dropped 6; count of bases not matched to a gene: 3. Germline loops: CDR1 SGHDT, CDR2 YYEEEE. This clone has only one observation. Its specificity is not known. Sequencing was performed on CD8+ T cells sorted from blood. V usage is TRBV5-6 and J usage is TRBJ1-2, with 8 bases identical to TRBD1. The sequence was obtained from a man aged 50 or older in good health. As DNA, the CDR3 is TGTGCCAGCAGCTTTGGACAGGGAAATGGCTACACCTTC. Its translation is CASSFGQGNGYTF.